Below are 18 T cell receptor beta chains sequenced from a single sample in a study of blood T cell repertoires in COVID-19. Sequencing used immunoSEQ multiplex PCR; TCRdb keeps in-frame clones, though not all of them. The table records fewer than 250,000 clones, about 88% of them present only once. Sequences were obtained from peripheral blood. All receptors derive from a man aged 25-40 years with acute or convalescent COVID-19.

The rearrangement links TRBV5-4 to TRBJ1-5; 8 bases are shared with TRBD1. V dropped 4 bases and J dropped 10; count of bases not matched to a gene: 4. CDR3 length: 12 residues. The germline CDR1 and CDR2 sequences are SGHNT and YYREEE (reference sequence). CDR3 coding DNA: TGTGCCAGCAGCCTAGGACAGGGCCCCCAGCATTTT. It encodes CASSLGQGPQHF.

The chain carries TRBV19 and TRBJ2-7; TRBD2 agrees at 11 bases. Germline CDR1 reads LNHDA; CDR2 reads SQIVND (reference sequence). V was pared by 6 bases and J by 5 bases, with 6 bases of the junction left unmatched. The CDR3 spans 14 residues. The CDR3 DNA is TGTGCCAGTAGCCGGCTAGCGGGAGGTCACGAGCAGTACTTC. Translation: CASSRLAGGHEQYF.

The V gene is TRBV11-2, the J gene TRBJ1-2; TRBD1 is a possible D gene (6 bases). This CDR3 has 15 residues. Deletions cut 5 bases from V and 1 base from J, with 14 bases between. Looked up from germline, CDR1 is SGHAT and CDR2 is FQNNGV. The CDR3 DNA reads as TGTGCCAGCAGCCTATATCAGGGGATTAACTATGGCTACACCTTC. Residues: CASSLYQGINYGYTF. Drawing the rest from reference TRBV11-2 and TRBJ1-2, the complete variable domain is EAGVAQSPRYKIIEKRQSVAFWCNPISGHATLYWYQQILGQGPKLLIQFQNNGVVDDSQLPKDRFSAERLKGVDSTLKIQPAKLEDSAVYLCASSLYQGINYGYTFGSGTRLTVV.

V gene TRBV6-5 combines with J gene TRBJ2-2; possible D gene TRBD2, 7 bases. The V gene's germline CDR1 is MNHEY and CDR2 SVGAGI. V was trimmed by 8 bases and J by 4 bases, leaving 17 bases between them. The CDR3 loop spans 15 amino acids. DNA for the CDR3: TGTGCCAGCTTAAGTGGGGGGGCCGGCACCGGGGAGCTGTTTTTT. This codes for CASLSGGAGTGELFF.

CDR3 nucleotide sequence: TGCGCCAGTCGGCAAGGTAGCGGGGGGGCTGAGTCCAAAAACATTCAGTACTTC. Translating gives CASRQGSGGAESKNIQYF. This chain links TRBV4-1 with TRBJ2-4, with TRBD2 matching over 11 bases. Germline assignment: CDR1 MGHRA and CDR2 YSYEKL. This CDR3 has 18 amino acids. With V trimmed by 9 bases and J by 2 bases, 15 bases remained unmatched.

V gene TRBV3-1 (or the pseudogene TRBV3-2) combines with J gene TRBJ2-3; tentatively, D is TRBD1 (5 bases). The germline V gene has CDR1 LGHDT and CDR2 YNNKEL (reference sequence). This CDR3 has 14 residues. Trimming took 2 bases from V and 3 from J, leaving 9 bases between them. This CDR3 is CASSQWQGTDTQYF. In nucleotides, the CDR3 is TGTGCCAGCAGCCAATGGCAGGGAACAGATACGCAGTATTTT.

The chain is built from TRBV28 and TRBJ1-2; maybe TRBD1 (5 bases). The CDR3 is 13 amino acids. V dropped 5 bases and J dropped 8 bases, with 15 bases sitting between them. Germline V gene sequence: CDR1 MDHEN, CDR2 SYDVKM. The CDR3 spells CASSLIWGEGYTF. CDR3 DNA sequence: TGTGCCAGCAGTCTTATCTGGGGGGAGGGCTACACCTTC.

CDR3 sequence (DNA): TGTGCCAGCAGGGGGACAGCTTATGTCCTCCACTTT. Amino acids: CASRGTAYVLHF. This sequence joins TRBV28 and TRBJ1-6; 7 bases agree with TRBD1. The CDR3 covers 12 residues. J lost 15 bases, V lost 6 bases, and 8 bases had no gene match. Looked up from germline, CDR1 is MDHEN and CDR2 is SYDVKM.

This clone was observed once. The gene calls are TRBV5-1 and TRBJ1-2; unclear D gene. CDR1 is SGHRS and CDR2 is YFSETQ in the germline V gene. The V and J ends lost 2 bases and 5 bases respectively, with 7 bases between them. The CDR3 contains 12 residues. This CDR3 reads CASSFESYGYTF. CDR3 DNA sequence: TGCGCCAGCAGCTTTGAGTCATATGGCTACACCTTC.

The V call is TRBV13, the J call TRBJ2-7, with TRBD1 as a possible D gene (5 bases). The length of the CDR3 is 12 residues. Trimming left V 3 bases short and J 6 bases short, with 9 bases between. Germline lookup yields CDR1 PRHDT and CDR2 FYEKMQ (reference sequence). The CDR3 sequence: CASSFQGGEQYF. The CDR3 nucleotides read TGTGCCAGCAGCTTTCAGGGTGGCGAGCAGTACTTC.

V gene TRBV5-8 combines with J gene TRBJ2-2; 8 bases match TRBD1. Per germline, CDR1 SGHTS and CDR2 YDEGEE. CDR3 length equals 16 residues. J gave up 5 bases and V 2 bases, and 8 bases lay outside the gene matches. CDR3 in DNA: TGTGCCAGCAGCTTATACAGGGGGACGAGGACCGGGGAGCTGTTTTTT. Amino acid sequence: CASSLYRGTRTGELFF.

The chain joins TRBV18 to TRBJ1-2; 8 bases line up with TRBD1. The J segment lost 1 base and the V segment lost 3 bases, leaving 16 bases of the junction unmatched. The V gene's germline CDR1 is KGHSH and CDR2 LQKENI. The CDR3 totals 19 residues. DNA for the CDR3: TGTGCCAGCTCACCGAAGACGACAGGGGCCGTCAGTCTTAACTATGGCTACACCTTC. Translation: CASSPKTTGAVSLNYGYTF.

The chain has TRBV19 and TRBJ1-2, with 9 positions matching TRBD1. Germline values: CDR1 LNHDA, CDR2 SQIVND (reference sequence). V lost 6 bases to trimming and J lost 8 bases; unmatched junction nucleotides: 7. There are 13 residues in the CDR3. For the CDR3, the DNA is TGTGCCAGTAGGACTGGGACAGGGCGCGGCTACACCTTC. Protein product: CASRTGTGRGYTF. Looking up the rest from reference TRBV19 and TRBJ1-2 gives the full variable domain: DGGITQSPKYLFRKEGQNVTLSCEQNLNHDAMYWYRQDPGQGLRLIYYSQIVNDFQKGDIAEGYSVSREKKESFPLTVTSAQKNPTAFYLCASRTGTGRGYTFGSGTRLTVV.

The chain carries TRBV11-3 and TRBJ2-2; TRBD2 agrees at 8 bases. This CDR3 is 16 amino acids long. After removal of 10 bases from V and 4 bases from J, the junction contained 14 bases not matched to a gene. Per the germline V gene, CDR1 is SGHNT and CDR2 is YENEEA. The CDR3 DNA reads as TGTGCCATCCCCAATTCGGGAGGGCCGGGCACCGGGGAGCTGTTTTTT. Translation gives CAIPNSGGPGTGELFF.

Concerning this clone: This CDR3 is also generated by other DNA sequences in the sample. The chain recombines TRBV7-2 with TRBJ2-1, with TRBD2 matching over 9 bases. This CDR3 has 15 residues. V was pared by 5 bases and J by 1 base, with 3 bases of the junction left unmatched. CDR1 is SGHTA and CDR2 is FQGNSA in the germline V gene. The CDR3 DNA reads TGTGCCAGCAGCGTTAGCGGGAGTTCCTACAATGAGCAGTTCTTC. Translation gives CASSVSGSSYNEQFF.

This clone occurred once. The V gene is TRBV19, the J gene TRBJ1-4, with D perhaps matching TRBD1 (5 bases). In germline, CDR1 is LNHDA, CDR2 SQIVND (reference sequence). The CDR3 totals 15 residues. With 7 bases removed from V and 12 bases from J, the gap between germline ends came to 24 bases. The CDR3 DNA follows: TGTGCCAGTACCCTTCAGTACGGGGGTCTGAAGCAACTGTTTTTT. This encodes CASTLQYGGLKQLFF.

The chain combines TRBV7-2 with TRBJ1-1, with 7 positions matching TRBD1. V lost 3 bases to trimming and J lost 6 bases; unmatched junction nucleotides: 7. In germline, CDR1 is SGHTA, CDR2 FQGNSA. The CDR3 has 14 amino acids. CDR3 in DNA: TGTGCCAGCAGCTTCGATCACAGGGGACCTGAAGCTTTCTTT. Amino acid sequence: CASSFDHRGPEAFF. Complete variable domain (other parts from reference TRBV7-2 and TRBJ1-1): GAGVSQSPSNKVTEKGKDVELRCDPISGHTALYWYRQSLGQGLEFLIYFQGNSAPDKSGLPSDRFSAERTGGSVSTLTIQRTQQEDSAVYLCASSFDHRGPEAFFGQGTRLTVV.

The V call is TRBV28, the J call TRBJ2-7; D is possibly TRBD2 (5 bases). The CDR3 has 15 amino acids. The germline V gene encodes CDR1 MDHEN and CDR2 SYDVKM. With 2 bases removed from V and 0 bases from J, the gap between germline ends came to 11 bases. CDR3 amino acids: CASSLGLPYSYEQYF. The CDR3 bases are TGTGCCAGCAGTTTAGGACTGCCCTACTCCTACGAGCAGTACTTC.